These T cell receptor beta chains were read from a single sample in a study of T cell responses to AZD1222 COVID-19 vaccine. Profiled with immunoSEQ multiplex PCR; TCRdb holds only in-frame clones, not every one. The table has 84,000 or so clones, 90% seen once. Here the sequenced sample was peripheral blood, taken 28 days after the second AZD1222 dose. These receptors were collected from an adult who received the AZD1222 COVID-19 vaccine. Each CDR3 is given with its conserved first and last residue. Fields, in order: D gene, V gene, J gene, clone size, CDR3 DNA, CDR3 protein. D genes are given only for firm matches. Rows may omit the clone size; those that give it use once, few, many or a size class.

.,TRBV13,TRBJ2-7,.,TGTGCCAGCAGTCAGGGGTTGGGGTCCTACGAGCAGTACTTC,CASSQGLGSYEQYF
.,TRBV19,TRBJ1-3,.,TGTGCCAGTAGTAGACCGCCTCGAGTGGGCGGATGGGCTGGAAACACCATATATTTT,CASSRPPRVGGWAGNTIYF
TRBD1,TRBV2,TRBJ1-3,.,TGTGCCAGCAGAGAGGACAGGAGCTCTGGAAACACCATATATTTT,CASREDRSSGNTIYF
TRBD1,TRBV9,TRBJ2-5,.,TGTGCCAGCAGTGGGGACAGAAAAGAGACCCAGTACTTC,CASSGDRKETQYF
TRBD1,TRBV29-1,TRBJ1-1,.,TGCAGCGTTGTGGGGGGACAGGGAAACACTGAAGCTTTCTTT,CSVVGGQGNTEAFF
TRBD1,TRBV6-4,TRBJ2-1,.,TGTGCCAGCAGTGCCTCAGGACAGGTTGATGAGCAGTTCTTC,CASSASGQVDEQFF
TRBD2,TRBV5-1,TRBJ2-3,.,TGCGCCAGCAGCAAAAGACTAGCGGGAGGGCCGATGATAGATACGCAGTATTTT,CASSKRLAGGPMIDTQYF
.,TRBV9,TRBJ2-3,once,TGTGCCAGCAGCGTAGCCCCAAGGACAGATACGCAGTATTTT,CASSVAPRTDTQYF
.,TRBV18,TRBJ2-5,.,TGTGCCAGCTCCTCCACCCAAGGGGGGACCCAGTACTTC,CASSSTQGGTQYF
.,TRBV7-2,TRBJ2-7,.,TGTGCCAGCAGCTATCTTCCGTCGCGTTACTCCGAGCAGTACTTC,CASSYLPSRYSEQYF
.,TRBV27,TRBJ1-5,.,TGTGCCAGCAGTTTTATGAGCAATCAGCCCCAGCATTTT,CASSFMSNQPQHF
.,TRBV5-1,TRBJ2-3,.,TGCGCCAGCAGCCTCACTCCGGGGGCCACAGATACGCAGTATTTT,CASSLTPGATDTQYF
.,TRBV5-6,TRBJ1-1,.,TGTGCCAGCAGCATGACAAGTTGGGGGTCGGGGAACACTGAAGCTTTCTTT,CASSMTSWGSGNTEAFF
.,TRBV1,TRBJ2-7,.,TGCACCAGCAGCCCTCCCGGGACTAGCGGGGGAAGCTCCTACGAGCAGTACTTC,CTSSPPGTSGGSSYEQYF
.,TRBV5-5,TRBJ2-6,.,TGTGCCAGCAGAATAACGGGGTTCTCCTCTGGGGCCAACGTCCTGACTTTC,CASRITGFSSGANVLTF
.,TRBV30,TRBJ1-5,.,TGTGCCTGGAGTAAGACAAGATATCAGCCCCAGCATTTT,CAWSKTRYQPQHF
TRBD1,TRBV19,TRBJ1-5,.,TGTGCCAGTAGTATAGGGGAACAGGGGGCAGGGCAGCCCCAGCATTTT,CASSIGEQGAGQPQHF
.,TRBV18,TRBJ1-1,.,TGTGCCAGCTCACCACCATCCGGGGGCCAGAACACTGAAGCTTTCTTT,CASSPPSGGQNTEAFF
.,TRBV5-4,TRBJ1-1,.,TGTGCCAGCAGCTTTGCGATGAACACTGAAGCTTTCTTT,CASSFAMNTEAFF
TRBD1,TRBV15,TRBJ2-5,.,TGTGCCACCGCCGACAGGGGGCAAGAGACCCAGTACTTC,CATADRGQETQYF